This TCR beta chain was captured by sequencing in a study of cytomegalovirus exposure and HLA in healthy donors. About the study: Prior work identified 117 million unique TCR beta sequences in 150 million to 200 million T cells. Membership in the Caucasian-associated ancestry cluster was found for 75% to 90% of nearly 400 genotyped donors.

Germline-derived CDR1 and CDR2 are MNHEY and SMNVEV (reference sequence). V dropped 1 base and J dropped 6; count of bases not matched to a gene: 10. The CDR3 has 16 amino acids. This clone was seen just once. Its specificity is not known. Study observations and caveats: Later examination showed HLA-associated TCR beta chains had greater clonal expansion than equally common others. TRBV6-2, TRBV6-3 and some other V segments were unresolvable in 87-base-pair reads.

With 60 Vbeta and 13 Jbeta primers, the PCR was carried out. Using immunoSEQ multiplex PCR, the repertoire was profiled, and TCRdb retains in-frame clones only, with some absent. The table includes about 120,000 clones, approximately 70% detected once. The chain uses TRBV27 and TRBJ2-7; 9 positions agree with TRBD1. The TCR comes from a man aged 18 to 35 in good health and CMV-seronegative. The sample consisted of PBMCs. The CDR3 region is CASSLLTGTGTSEQYF. CDR3 nucleotides: TGTGCCAGCAGTTTATTAACCGGGACAGGGACCTCCGAGCAGTACTTC.